The entry below gives a single T cell receptor beta chain sequence along with its context. The CDR3 contains 14 residues. This sample stems from a study of blood T cell repertoires in COVID-19. Study summary: Sites across the United States, Italy and Spain contributed samples from acute and convalescent COVID-19. T cells, B-cell-depleted T cells, or PBMCs supplied cDNA or gDNA.

Original processing methods: Using reference gene primer amplification, nucleated cell counts were estimated. Clones were sequenced by immunoSEQ multiplex PCR, and TCRdb holds only the in-frame ones, with some missing. V and J calls and clone size are those listed in that table; D and trimming were worked out from the DNA. This table has about 72,000 clones, roughly 86% appearing once. The material sequenced was peripheral blood. This chain links TRBV21-1 with TRBJ2-4; the listed D gene, TRBD1, was not tested against the DNA. TRBV21-1 represents a pseudogene. This TCR came from a woman aged 55-69 years with acute or convalescent COVID-19. The CDR3 reads CASSKRTGGNIQYF. The CDR3 DNA reads as TGTGCCAGCAGCAAGAGGACAGGGGGGAACATTCAGTACTTC.